The rows below give T cell receptor beta chains drawn from one sample of a study of PD-L1 blockade in urothelial cancer. Profiled with immunoSEQ multiplex PCR; TCRdb holds only in-frame clones, not every one. Here the sample spans roughly 40,000 clones, 88% being singletons. The material was PBMCs, obtained around atezolizumab (anti-PD-L1) treatment. These TCRs come from a donor older than 35 with urothelial cancer. CDR3s include the opening cysteine and the closing phenylalanine or tryptophan. The D gene is left open where the match is weak. Not every row has a clone size; where given, it reads once, few, many or a size class.

d_gene,v_gene,j_gene,abundance,CDR3aa,CDR3nt
TRBD1,TRBV7-2,TRBJ1-4,NA,CASSPRTGFEKLFF,TGTGCCAGCAGCCCAAGGACAGGGTTTGAAAAACTGTTTTTT
NA,TRBV7-9,TRBJ2-5,NA,CASTLGPRGTQYF,TGTGCCAGCACCCTGGGGCCGCGGGGGACCCAGTACTTC
TRBD2,TRBV19,TRBJ2-1,NA,CASSIWASGRGGTYNEQFF,TGTGCCAGTAGTATCTGGGCTAGCGGGAGGGGGGGGACCTACAATGAGCAGTTCTTC
TRBD1,TRBV27,TRBJ2-1,NA,CASSLRDRGYNEQFF,TGTGCCAGCAGTTTACGGGACAGGGGATACAATGAGCAGTTCTTC
NA,TRBV28,TRBJ1-2,few,CASSLVGPGDYGYTF,TGTGCCAGCAGTTTAGTCGGCCCCGGGGACTATGGCTACACCTTC
TRBD1,TRBV6-6,TRBJ1-2,once,CASLAGGGSYGYTF,TGTGCCAGCCTGGCAGGGGGCGGAAGCTATGGCTACACCTTC
TRBD1,TRBV18,TRBJ2-1,NA,CASSPRTGIVNEQFF,TGTGCCAGCTCACCAAGGACAGGGATCGTCAATGAGCAGTTCTTC
NA,TRBV7-3,TRBJ1-2,NA,CASSLTGRGPGGYTF,TGTGCCAGCAGCTTAACAGGGCGGGGTCCGGGAGGCTACACCTTC
NA,TRBV19,TRBJ1-2,NA,CASRTQGYNYGYTF,TGTGCCAGTCGCACCCAGGGATATAACTATGGCTACACCTTC
NA,TRBV30,TRBJ2-1,NA,CAWSEDIYNEQFF,TGTGCCTGGAGCGAGGATATTTACAATGAGCAGTTCTTC
TRBD2,TRBV28,TRBJ2-5,NA,CASSLGDSGRLWGETQYF,TGTGCCAGCAGTTTAGGAGATAGCGGGAGGTTGTGGGGGGAGACCCAGTACTTC
NA,TRBV28,TRBJ2-5,NA,CASSFGGRGRYQETQYF,TGTGCCAGCAGTTTTGGGGGCCGGGGCAGGTACCAAGAGACCCAGTACTTC
NA,TRBV5-1,TRBJ2-2,NA,CASSSAGPGRNTGELFF,TGCGCCAGCAGCTCCGCGGGGCCAGGGAGGAACACCGGGGAGCTGTTTTTT
NA,TRBV20-1,TRBJ2-5,NA,CSARVGETQYF,TGCAGTGCTAGAGTCGGGGAGACCCAGTACTTC
TRBD2,TRBV6-5,TRBJ2-7,NA,CASSYGGGRQDEQYF,TGTGCCAGCAGTTATGGGGGGGGACGGCAGGACGAGCAGTACTTC
TRBD2,TRBV30,TRBJ2-7,NA,CAWSWASGAYEQYF,TGTGCCTGGAGTTGGGCTAGCGGAGCCTACGAGCAGTACTTC
TRBD1,TRBV19,TRBJ1-2,few,CASSQPGTGNYGYTF,TGTGCCAGTAGCCAACCCGGGACAGGGAACTATGGCTACACCTTC
NA,TRBV18,TRBJ1-3,NA,CASSPGMEASGNTIYF,TGTGCCAGCTCACCAGGTATGGAGGCCTCTGGAAACACCATATATTTT
NA,TRBV10-3,TRBJ1-4,once,CATRPGGGEKLFF,TGTGCCACCCGGCCGGGGGGGGGTGAAAAACTGTTTTTT
NA,TRBV9,TRBJ2-2,once,CASSPQSALAPGELFF,TGTGCCAGCAGCCCCCAGAGTGCCTTAGCCCCCGGGGAGCTGTTTTTT
TRBD2,TRBV9,TRBJ2-3,NA,CASSETSGRAPDTQYF,TGTGCCAGCAGCGAGACTAGCGGGAGGGCCCCAGATACGCAGTATTTT
NA,TRBV10-1,TRBJ1-3,once,CATQGQVPGGNTIYF,TGCGCCACCCAGGGGCAGGTCCCGGGAGGAAACACCATATATTTT
TRBD1,TRBV7-6,TRBJ1-5,NA,CASSPTGGLGNQPQHF,TGTGCCAGCAGCCCGACAGGGGGCTTAGGCAATCAGCCCCAGCATTTT
NA,TRBV29-1,TRBJ2-7,NA,CSVGSGGEQYF,TGCAGCGTTGGATCTGGGGGGGAGCAGTACTTC
NA,TRBV18,TRBJ2-7,NA,CASSPPRVQYF,TGTGCCAGCTCCCCCCCTCGCGTGCAGTACTTC
TRBD2,TRBV5-1,TRBJ2-7,NA,CASSWGTSGSYEQYF,TGCGCCAGCAGCTGGGGGACTAGCGGATCCTACGAGCAGTACTTC
NA,TRBV5-1,TRBJ1-3,NA,CASSGTFSSSGNTIYF,TGCGCCAGCAGCGGGACATTTTCCAGCTCTGGAAACACCATATATTTT
TRBD1,TRBV6-6,TRBJ1-2,NA,CASSYGGQRKDGYTF,TGTGCCAGCAGTTACGGGGGACAGCGGAAGGATGGCTACACCTTC
NA,TRBV7-7,TRBJ2-7,once,CASSLIDERLEANSYEQYF,TGTGCTAGCAGCTTAATCGACGAGCGCCTAGAGGCCAACTCCTACGAGCAGTACTTC
NA,TRBV7-2,TRBJ2-7,NA,CASSLAVGRIEQYF,TGTGCCAGCAGCTTAGCGGTTGGCAGAATAGAGCAGTACTTC
NA,TRBV10-3,TRBJ2-3,NA,CAIRTDPGSDTQYF,TGTGCCATCAGGACTGACCCCGGGTCCGATACGCAGTATTTT
NA,TRBV6-6,TRBJ1-5,NA,CASSPLAGSGNQPQHF,TGTGCCAGCAGCCCGCTAGCTGGCTCGGGCAATCAGCCCCAGCATTTT
TRBD1,TRBV27,TRBJ2-1,once,CASSLLGTGVYNEQFF,TGTGCCAGCAGCCTTCTCGGGACAGGGGTATACAATGAGCAGTTCTTC
NA,TRBV5-1,TRBJ1-1,NA,CASSLVRGGTEAFF,TGCGCCAGCAGCTTGGTCAGGGGTGGCACTGAAGCTTTCTTT
NA,TRBV11-1,TRBJ2-5,NA,CASSNRETQYF,TGTGCCAGCAGCAATAGAGAGACCCAGTACTTC
NA,TRBV28,TRBJ2-5,NA,CASHRAPQETQYF,TGTGCCAGCCACAGGGCACCCCAAGAGACCCAGTACTTC
NA,TRBV19,TRBJ1-2,NA,CASSRAGPPYGYTF,TGTGCCAGTAGTAGGGCAGGGCCTCCTTATGGCTACACCTTC
TRBD1,TRBV4-3,TRBJ2-5,NA,CASSPGQGGVTETQYF,TGCGCCAGCAGCCCCGGACAGGGGGGAGTTACAGAGACCCAGTACTTC
NA,TRBV5-1,TRBJ2-7,NA,CASSLFGPGTYEQYF,TGCGCCAGCAGCTTGTTCGGCCCGGGGACCTACGAGCAGTACTTC
TRBD1,TRBV28,TRBJ2-3,NA,CASRPRGRLVSTDTQYF,TGTGCCAGCAGACCCAGGGGGCGACTAGTGAGCACAGATACGCAGTATTTT
TRBD1,TRBV19,TRBJ2-7,NA,CATRDRADEQYF,TGTGCCACCCGGGACAGGGCGGACGAGCAGTACTTC
TRBD2,TRBV5-1,TRBJ2-7,NA,CASSPRDIRLAGVGEQYF,TGCGCCAGCAGCCCCCGGGACATCCGACTAGCGGGAGTAGGGGAGCAGTACTTC
TRBD2,TRBV5-4,TRBJ2-7,NA,CASSLGTRPYEQYF,TGTGCCAGCAGCTTGGGGACTAGGCCCTACGAGCAGTACTTC
TRBD2,TRBV6-1,TRBJ2-7,NA,CASRAGRREVHEQYF,TGTGCCAGCAGGGCAGGGCGGCGGGAGGTCCACGAGCAGTACTTC
NA,TRBV4-1,TRBJ1-5,NA,CASSQDTGQGPQHF,TGCGCCAGCAGCCAAGATACGGGCCAGGGGCCCCAGCATTTT
NA,TRBV28,TRBJ2-1,NA,CASSSGTQQFF,TGTGCCAGCAGTTCCGGGACACAGCAGTTCTTC
NA,TRBV10-3,TRBJ2-1,NA,CAISGNSPNEQFF,TGTGCCATCAGTGGGAATAGCCCCAATGAGCAGTTCTTC
TRBD2,TRBV10-3,TRBJ2-3,NA,CAISESGGLAGTSTDTQYF,TGTGCCATCAGTGAGTCCGGGGGACTAGCGGGGACTAGCACAGATACGCAGTATTTT
NA,TRBV11-2,TRBJ1-1,NA,CASSLVGRATRDTEAFF,TGTGCCAGCAGCTTAGTGGGGAGGGCGACACGGGACACTGAAGCTTTCTTT
TRBD2,TRBV7-6,TRBJ2-5,NA,CASSLAQGLAGETQYF,TGTGCCAGCAGCTTAGCGCAGGGACTAGCGGGAGAGACCCAGTACTTC
NA,TRBV15,TRBJ1-5,NA,CATGGEFHQPQHF,TGTGCCACTGGGGGGGAGTTCCATCAGCCCCAGCATTTT
NA,TRBV11-3,TRBJ2-1,NA,CASSLLTTWNEQFF,TGTGCCAGCAGCTTACTCACGACTTGGAATGAGCAGTTCTTC
TRBD2,TRBV7-9,TRBJ2-7,NA,CASSTRGGLTSYEQYF,TGTGCCAGCAGCACCCGCGGGGGGTTGACCTCCTACGAGCAGTACTTC
NA,TRBV20-1,TRBJ2-7,NA,CSARQAYEQYF,TGCAGTGCGAGACAGGCCTACGAGCAGTACTTC
NA,TRBV5-4,TRBJ2-3,NA,CASVPSSSATTTQYF,TGTGCCAGCGTCCCGTCGTCTAGCGCGACGACTACGCAGTATTTT
NA,TRBV5-1,TRBJ2-1,NA,CASSLVAGSYNEQFF,TGCGCCAGCAGCTTAGTGGCGGGATCCTACAATGAGCAGTTCTTC
NA,TRBV28,TRBJ1-2,NA,CASSLEVGYGYTF,TGTGCCAGCAGTTTGGAGGTGGGCTATGGCTACACCTTC